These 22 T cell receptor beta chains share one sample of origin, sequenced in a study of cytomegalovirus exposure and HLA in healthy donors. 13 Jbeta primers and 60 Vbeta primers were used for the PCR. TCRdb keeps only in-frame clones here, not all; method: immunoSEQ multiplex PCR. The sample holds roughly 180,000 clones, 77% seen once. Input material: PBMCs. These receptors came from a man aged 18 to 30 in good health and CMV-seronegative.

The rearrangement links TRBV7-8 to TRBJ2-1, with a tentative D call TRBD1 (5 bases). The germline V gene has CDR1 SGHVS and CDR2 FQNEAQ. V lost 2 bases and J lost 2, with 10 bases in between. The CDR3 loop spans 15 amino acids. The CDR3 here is CASSLRGGTYNEQFF. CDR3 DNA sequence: TGTGCCAGCAGCTTAAGGGGCGGCACCTACAATGAGCAGTTCTTC.

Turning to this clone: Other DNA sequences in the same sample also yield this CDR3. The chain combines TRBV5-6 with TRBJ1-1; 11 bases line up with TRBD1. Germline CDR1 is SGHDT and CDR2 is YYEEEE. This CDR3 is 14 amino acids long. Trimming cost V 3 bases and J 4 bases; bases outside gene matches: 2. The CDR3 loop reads CASSWGQGVTEAFF. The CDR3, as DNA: TGTGCCAGCAGCTGGGGACAGGGGGTCACTGAAGCTTTCTTT.

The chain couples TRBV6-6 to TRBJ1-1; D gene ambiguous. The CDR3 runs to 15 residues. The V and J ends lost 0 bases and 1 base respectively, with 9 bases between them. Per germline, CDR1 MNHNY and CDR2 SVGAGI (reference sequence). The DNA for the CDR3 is TGTGCCAGCAGTTACTCGGCGGGCCGGAACACTGAAGCTTTCTTT. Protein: CASSYSAGRNTEAFF.

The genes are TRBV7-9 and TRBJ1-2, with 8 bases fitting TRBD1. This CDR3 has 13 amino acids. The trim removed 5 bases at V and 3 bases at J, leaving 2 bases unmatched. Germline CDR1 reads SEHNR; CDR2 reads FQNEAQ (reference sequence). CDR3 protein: CASSPDRDYGYTF. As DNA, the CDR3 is TGTGCCAGCAGCCCGGACAGGGACTATGGCTACACCTTC.

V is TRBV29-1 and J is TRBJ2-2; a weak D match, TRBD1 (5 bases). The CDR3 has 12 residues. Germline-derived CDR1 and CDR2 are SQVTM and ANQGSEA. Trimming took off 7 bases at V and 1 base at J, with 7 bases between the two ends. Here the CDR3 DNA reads TGCAGCGGAACAGGGAACACCGGGGAGCTGTTTTTT. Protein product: CSGTGNTGELFF.

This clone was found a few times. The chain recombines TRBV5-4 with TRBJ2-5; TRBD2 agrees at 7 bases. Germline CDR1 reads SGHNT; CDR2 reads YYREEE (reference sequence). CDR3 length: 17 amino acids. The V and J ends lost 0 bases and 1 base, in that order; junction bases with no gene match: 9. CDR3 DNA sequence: TGTGCCAGCAGCTTGGATGGCGGGGGAGATATCCAAGAGACCCAGTACTTC. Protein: CASSLDGGGDIQETQYF.

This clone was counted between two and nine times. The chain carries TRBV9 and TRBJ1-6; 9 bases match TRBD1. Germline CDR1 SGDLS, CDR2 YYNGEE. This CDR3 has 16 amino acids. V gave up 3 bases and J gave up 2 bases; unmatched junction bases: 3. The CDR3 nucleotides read TGTGCCAGCAGCGGTCGACAGGGGGCCTATAATTCACCCCTCCACTTT. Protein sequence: CASSGRQGAYNSPLHF.

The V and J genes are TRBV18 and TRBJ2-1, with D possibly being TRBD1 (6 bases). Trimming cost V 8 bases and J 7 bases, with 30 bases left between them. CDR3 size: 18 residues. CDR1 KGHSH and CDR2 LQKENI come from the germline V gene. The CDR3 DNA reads TGTGCCAGCCGCCCGCTCGGACAGCCTACCACCAGGGCTAATGAGCAGTTCTTC. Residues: CASRPLGQPTTRANEQFF.

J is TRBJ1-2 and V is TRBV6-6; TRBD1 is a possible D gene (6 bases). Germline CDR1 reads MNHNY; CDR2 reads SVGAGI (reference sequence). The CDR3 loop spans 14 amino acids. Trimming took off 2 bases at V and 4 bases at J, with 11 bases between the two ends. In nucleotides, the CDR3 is TGTGCCAGCAGTTACGTAGGGGGAAGCTATGGCTACACCTTC. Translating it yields CASSYVGGSYGYTF.

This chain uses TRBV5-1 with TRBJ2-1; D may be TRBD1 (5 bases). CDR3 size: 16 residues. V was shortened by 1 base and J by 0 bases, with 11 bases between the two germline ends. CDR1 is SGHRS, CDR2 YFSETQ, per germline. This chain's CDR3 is CASSLPLDSSYNEQFF. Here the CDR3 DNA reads TGCGCCAGCAGCTTGCCGCTAGACAGCTCCTACAATGAGCAGTTCTTC.

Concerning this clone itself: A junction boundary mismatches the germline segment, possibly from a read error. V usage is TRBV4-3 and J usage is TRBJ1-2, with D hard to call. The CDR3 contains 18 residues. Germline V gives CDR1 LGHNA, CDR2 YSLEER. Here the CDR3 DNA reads TGCACCAGCAGCCAAGAGGAGGTGGGAGGAATTGAGAATTATGGCTACACCTTC. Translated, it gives CTSSQEEVGGIENYGYTF.

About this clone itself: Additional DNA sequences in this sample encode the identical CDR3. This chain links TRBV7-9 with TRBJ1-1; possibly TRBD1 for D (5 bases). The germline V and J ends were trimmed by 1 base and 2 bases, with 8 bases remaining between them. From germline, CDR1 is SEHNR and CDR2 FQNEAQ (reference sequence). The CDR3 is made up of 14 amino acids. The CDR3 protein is CASSLVGGNTEAFF. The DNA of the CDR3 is TGTGCCAGCAGCTTAGTGGGGGGAAACACTGAAGCTTTCTTT.

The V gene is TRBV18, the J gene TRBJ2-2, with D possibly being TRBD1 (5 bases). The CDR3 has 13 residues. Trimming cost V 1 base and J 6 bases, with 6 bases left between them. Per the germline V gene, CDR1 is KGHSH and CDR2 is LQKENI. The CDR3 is CASSPQGSGELFF. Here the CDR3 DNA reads TGTGCCAGCTCACCACAGGGGTCCGGGGAGCTGTTTTTT.

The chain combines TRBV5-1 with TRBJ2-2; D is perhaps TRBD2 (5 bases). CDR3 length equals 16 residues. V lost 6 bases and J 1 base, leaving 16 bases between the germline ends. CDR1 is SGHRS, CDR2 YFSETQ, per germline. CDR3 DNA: TGCGCCAGCACCCTCTCGCAAGGGAGGAACACCGGGGAGCTGTTTTTT. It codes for CASTLSQGRNTGELFF. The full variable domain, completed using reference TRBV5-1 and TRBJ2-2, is KAGVTQTPRYLIKTRGQQVTLSCSPISGHRSVSWYQQTPGQGLQFLFEYFSETQRNKGNFPGRFSGRQFSNSRSEMNVSTLELGDSALYLCASTLSQGRNTGELFFGEGSRLTVL.

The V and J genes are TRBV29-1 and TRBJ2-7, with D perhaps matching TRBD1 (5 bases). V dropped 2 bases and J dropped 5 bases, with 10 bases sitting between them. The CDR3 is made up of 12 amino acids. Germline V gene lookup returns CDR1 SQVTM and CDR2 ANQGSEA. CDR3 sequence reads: CSVEWGTDEQYF. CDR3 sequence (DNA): TGCAGCGTTGAATGGGGCACGGACGAGCAGTACTTC.

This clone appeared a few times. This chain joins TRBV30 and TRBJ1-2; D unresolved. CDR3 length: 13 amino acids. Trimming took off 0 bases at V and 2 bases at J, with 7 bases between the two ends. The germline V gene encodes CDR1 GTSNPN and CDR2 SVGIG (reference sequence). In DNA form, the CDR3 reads TGTGCCTGGAGTGTCATACAGAACTATGGCTACACCTTC. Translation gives CAWSVIQNYGYTF.

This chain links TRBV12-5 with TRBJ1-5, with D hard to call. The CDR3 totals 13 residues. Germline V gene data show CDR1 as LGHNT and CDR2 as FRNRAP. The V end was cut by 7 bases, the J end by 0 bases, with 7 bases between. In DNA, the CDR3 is TGTGCTAGTGCCCTTTATAGCAATCAGCCCCAGCATTTT. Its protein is CASALYSNQPQHF.

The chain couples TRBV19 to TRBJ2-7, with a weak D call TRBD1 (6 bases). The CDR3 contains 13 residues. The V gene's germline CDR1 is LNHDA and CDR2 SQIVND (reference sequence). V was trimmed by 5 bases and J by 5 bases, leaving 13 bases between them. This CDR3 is CASSGRGGDEQYF. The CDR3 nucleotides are TGTGCCAGTAGTGGCAGGGGCGGCGACGAGCAGTACTTC. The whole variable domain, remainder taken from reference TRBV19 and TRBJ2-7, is DGGITQSPKYLFRKEGQNVTLSCEQNLNHDAMYWYRQDPGQGLRLIYYSQIVNDFQKGDIAEGYSVSREKKESFPLTVTSAQKNPTAFYLCASSGRGGDEQYFGPGTRLTVT.

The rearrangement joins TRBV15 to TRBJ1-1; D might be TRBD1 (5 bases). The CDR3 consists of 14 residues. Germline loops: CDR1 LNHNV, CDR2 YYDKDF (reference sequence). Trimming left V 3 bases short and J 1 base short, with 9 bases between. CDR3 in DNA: TGTGCCACCAGCAGTCGGGGGGGGAACACTGAAGCTTTCTTT. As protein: CATSSRGGNTEAFF.

CDR3 protein: CASSRSPRPGLDTDTQYF. CDR3 DNA: TGTGCCAGCAGCCGATCCCCGCGACCGGGACTAGACACAGATACGCAGTATTTT. J is TRBJ2-3 and V is TRBV13, with 8 nucleotides matching TRBD2. The CDR3 runs to 18 residues. Germline CDR1 reads PRHDT; CDR2 reads FYEKMQ (reference sequence). V lost 5 bases to trimming and J lost 2 bases; unmatched junction nucleotides: 15.

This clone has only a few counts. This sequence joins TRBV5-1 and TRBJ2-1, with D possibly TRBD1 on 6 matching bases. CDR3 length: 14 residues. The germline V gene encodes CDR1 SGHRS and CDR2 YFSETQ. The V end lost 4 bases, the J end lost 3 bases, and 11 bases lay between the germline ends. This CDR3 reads CASSVGQIYNEQFF. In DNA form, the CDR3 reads TGCGCCAGCAGCGTCGGACAGATCTACAATGAGCAGTTCTTC.

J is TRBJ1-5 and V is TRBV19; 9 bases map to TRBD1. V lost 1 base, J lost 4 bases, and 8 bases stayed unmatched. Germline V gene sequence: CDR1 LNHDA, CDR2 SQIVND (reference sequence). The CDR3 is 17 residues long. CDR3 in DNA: TGTGCCAGTAGTATAGGTTCCGACAGGGGGGCAAATCAGCCCCAGCATTTT. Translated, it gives CASSIGSDRGANQPQHF.